This entry features one T cell receptor beta chain sequence. These data belong to a study of patients and donors after allogeneic stem cell transplantation. TCRdb passed the RT-PCR reads through MiXCR, listing each CDR3 protein once. The top ten hold 6% of the sample, which has more than 850,000 distinct CDR3 sequences, about a sixth seen once. V dropped 6 bases and J dropped 14 bases, with 20 bases sitting between them. The CDR3 sequence is 13 residues long. From germline, CDR1 is SNHLY and CDR2 FYNNEI. The V and J genes are TRBV2 and TRBJ2-1; D may be TRBD1 or TRBD2 (5 bases each). The sample comprised blood, either unsorted or a sorted T cell fraction (not recorded which). This receptor was obtained from a human donor who was either an allogeneic HSCT recipient or a stem cell or donor lymphocyte infusion donor (not recorded which). It is not recorded whose cells these are; they may come from a transplant donor. CDR3 in amino acids: CASRPPGPSAEFF. The CDR3 bases are TGTGCCAGCAGACCCCCGGGACCCTCTGCGGAGTTCTTC. Using reference TRBV2 and TRBJ2-1 for the parts outside the CDR3, the full variable domain is EPEVTQTPSHQVTQMGQEVILRCVPISNHLYFYWYRQILGQKVEFLVSFYNNEISEKSEIFDDQFSVERPDGSNFTLKIRSTKLEDSAMYFCASRPPGPSAEFFGPGTRLTVL.